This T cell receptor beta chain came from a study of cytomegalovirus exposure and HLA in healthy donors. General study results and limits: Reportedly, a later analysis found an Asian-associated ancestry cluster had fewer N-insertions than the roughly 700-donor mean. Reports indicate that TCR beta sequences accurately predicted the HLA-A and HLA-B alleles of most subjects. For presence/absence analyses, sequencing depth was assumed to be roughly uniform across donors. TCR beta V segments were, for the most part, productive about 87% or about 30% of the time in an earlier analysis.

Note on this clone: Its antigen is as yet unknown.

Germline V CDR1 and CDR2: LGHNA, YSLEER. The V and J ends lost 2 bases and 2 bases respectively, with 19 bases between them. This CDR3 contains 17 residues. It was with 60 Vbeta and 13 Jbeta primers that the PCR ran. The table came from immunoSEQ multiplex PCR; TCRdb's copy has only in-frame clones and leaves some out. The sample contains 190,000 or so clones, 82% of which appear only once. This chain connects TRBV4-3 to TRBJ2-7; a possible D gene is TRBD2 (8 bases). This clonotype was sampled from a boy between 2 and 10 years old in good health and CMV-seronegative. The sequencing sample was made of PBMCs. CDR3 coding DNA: TGCGCCAGCAGCCAATGGAAGGGGGCGGGGGGCCCCTACGAGCAGTACTTC. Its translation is CASSQWKGAGGPYEQYF.